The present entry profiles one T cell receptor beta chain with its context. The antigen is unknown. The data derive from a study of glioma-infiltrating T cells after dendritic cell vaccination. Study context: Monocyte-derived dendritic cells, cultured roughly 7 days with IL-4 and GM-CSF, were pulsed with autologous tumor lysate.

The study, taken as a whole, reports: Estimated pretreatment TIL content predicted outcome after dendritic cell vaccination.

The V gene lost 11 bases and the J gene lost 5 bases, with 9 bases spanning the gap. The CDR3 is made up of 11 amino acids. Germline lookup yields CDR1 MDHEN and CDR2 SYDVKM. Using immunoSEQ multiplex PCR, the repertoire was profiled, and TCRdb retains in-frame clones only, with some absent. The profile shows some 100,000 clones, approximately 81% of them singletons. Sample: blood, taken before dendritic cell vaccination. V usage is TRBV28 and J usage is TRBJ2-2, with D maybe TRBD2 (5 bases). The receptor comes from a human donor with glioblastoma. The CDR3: CAPGYTGELFF. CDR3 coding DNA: TGTGCCCCGGGGTATACCGGGGAGCTGTTTTTT.